Below are 7 T cell receptor beta chains sequenced from a single sample in a study of shared clonotypes between healthy human individuals. Data came from immunoSEQ multiplex PCR; TCRdb stores just in-frame clones and leaves some out. The repertoire holds 500,000 or so clones, more than 95% seen once, with approximately 0.067% in the top ten. Material: naive CD4+ T cells sorted from blood. Documented subset: CD45RA+ positively selected. These receptors originate from a woman aged 25 to 45 in good health.

J is TRBJ2-5 and V is TRBV27; 8 bases align to TRBD2. Matching the DNA end better, TRBJ2-7 makes the J call doubtful. The CDR3 has 13 amino acids. From germline, CDR1 is MNHEY and CDR2 SMNVEV (reference sequence). DNA of the CDR3: TGTGCCACCCAGCGACTAGCGCCCTACGAGCAGTACTTC. Protein product: CATQRLAPYEQYF.

This clone has a single count. This chain connects TRBV10-1 to TRBJ1-1; no reliable D call. Per the germline V gene, CDR1 is WNHNN and CDR2 is SYGVQD (reference sequence). The CDR3 totals 13 residues. Trimming stripped 5 bases from V and 5 bases from J, with 12 bases between. The CDR3 DNA sequence: TGCGCCAGCAGTCTGGGAGAGAAGACTGAAGCTTTCTTT. Protein: CASSLGEKTEAFF.

This chain connects TRBV28 to TRBJ2-3, with D possibly matching TRBD2 (6 bases). Germline loops: CDR1 MDHEN, CDR2 SYDVKM. This CDR3 is built from 15 residues. V lost 5 bases, J lost 2 bases, and 14 bases lay in between. The CDR3 loop reads CASSRWRGNTDTQYF. The CDR3 region has the DNA TGTGCCAGCAGTAGGTGGCGGGGTAACACAGATACGCAGTATTTT.

V and J are TRBV7-3 and TRBJ2-1; 16 positions agree with TRBD2. Germline CDR1 and CDR2: SGHTA and FQGTGA. V shed 5 bases and J 9 bases; nucleotides not matched to a gene: 7. The CDR3 totals 16 residues. The CDR3 protein is CASSPGTSGRVGEQFF. CDR3 DNA: TGTGCCAGCAGCCCCGGGACTAGCGGGAGGGTGGGTGAGCAGTTCTTC.

The chain couples TRBV6-5 to TRBJ2-7; D remains unclear. In germline, CDR1 is MNHEY, CDR2 SVGAGI. The CDR3 totals 13 residues. Trimming took 0 bases from V and 7 from J, leaving 10 bases between them. CDR3: CASSYSKGREQYF. In DNA form, the CDR3 reads TGTGCCAGCAGTTACTCGAAAGGGCGTGAGCAGTACTTC.

The chain has TRBV11-3 and TRBJ2-5, with D uncertain. The germline V and J ends were trimmed by 4 bases and 0 bases, with 3 bases remaining between them. The CDR3 consists of 12 residues. Germline CDR1 SGHNT, CDR2 YENEEA. In nucleotides, the CDR3 is TGTGCCAGCAGCTCGGACCAAGAGACCCAGTACTTC. Translated, it gives CASSSDQETQYF. The complete variable domain, with remaining parts taken from reference TRBV11-3 and TRBJ2-5, reads EAGVVQSPRYKIIEKKQPVAFWCNPISGHNTLYWYLQNLGQGPELLIRYENEEAVDDSQLPKDRFSAERLKGVDSTLKIQPAELGDSAVYLCASSSDQETQYFGPGTRLLVL.

V usage is TRBV28 and J usage is TRBJ1-2; 8 bases agree with TRBD1. The CDR3 loop spans 14 amino acids. In germline, CDR1 is MDHEN, CDR2 SYDVKM. Losses at the gene ends were 4 bases for V and 4 bases for J; bases not matched to a gene: 5. The CDR3 nucleotides read TGTGCCAGCAGTTCGGACAGGGCCCTCTATGGCTACACCTTC. It yields the protein CASSSDRALYGYTF.